These 2 T cell receptor beta chains came from one sample sequenced in a study of T cell responses to AZD1222 COVID-19 vaccine. Only in-frame clones appear in the TCRdb table, and some are missing; sequencing was by immunoSEQ multiplex PCR. Of approximately 79,000 clones in the sample, around 85% are singletons; the top ten hold approximately 8%. The sample was peripheral blood, taken on day 0 of AZD1222 vaccination. The receptors were sampled from an adult in good health.

This chain links TRBV3-1 (or the pseudogene TRBV3-2) with TRBJ2-7; 13 nucleotides match TRBD2. CDR1 LGHDT and CDR2 YNNKEL come from the germline V gene (reference sequence). The CDR3 consists of 18 residues. Trimming at V came to 1 base and at J to 1 base, leaving 7 bases not matched to a gene. CDR3 amino acids: CASSQGLLLAGGSYEQYF. CDR3 in DNA: TGTGCCAGCAGCCAAGGCCTCCTACTAGCGGGGGGGTCCTACGAGCAGTACTTC.

CDR3 region: CASSSGTGVGNTIYF. In nucleotides, the CDR3 is TGTGCCAGCAGCTCCGGGACAGGGGTTGGAAACACCATATATTTT. The chain carries TRBV7-3 and TRBJ1-3; 10 bases fit TRBD1. Trimming cost V 4 bases and J 3 bases; bases outside gene matches: 3. The V gene's germline CDR1 is SGHTA and CDR2 FQGTGA. The CDR3 is made up of 15 amino acids.